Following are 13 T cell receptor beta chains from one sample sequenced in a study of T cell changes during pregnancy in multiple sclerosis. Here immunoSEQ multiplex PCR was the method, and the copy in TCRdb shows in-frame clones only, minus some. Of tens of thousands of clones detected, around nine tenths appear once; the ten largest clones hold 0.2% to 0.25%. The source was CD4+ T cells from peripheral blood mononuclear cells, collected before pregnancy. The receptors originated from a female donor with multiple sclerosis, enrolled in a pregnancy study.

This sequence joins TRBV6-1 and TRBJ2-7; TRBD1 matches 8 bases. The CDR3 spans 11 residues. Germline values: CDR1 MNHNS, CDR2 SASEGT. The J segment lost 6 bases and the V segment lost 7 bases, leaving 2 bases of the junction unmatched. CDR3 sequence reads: CASTTGGEQYF. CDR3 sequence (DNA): TGTGCCAGCACCACAGGGGGCGAGCAGTACTTC.

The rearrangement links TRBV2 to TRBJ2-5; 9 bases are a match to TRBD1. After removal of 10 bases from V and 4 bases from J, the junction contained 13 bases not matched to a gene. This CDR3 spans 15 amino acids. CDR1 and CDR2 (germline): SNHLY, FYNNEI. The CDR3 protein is CATAPEGQGGETQYF. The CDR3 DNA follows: TGTGCCACAGCCCCCGAGGGACAGGGAGGAGAGACCCAGTACTTC.

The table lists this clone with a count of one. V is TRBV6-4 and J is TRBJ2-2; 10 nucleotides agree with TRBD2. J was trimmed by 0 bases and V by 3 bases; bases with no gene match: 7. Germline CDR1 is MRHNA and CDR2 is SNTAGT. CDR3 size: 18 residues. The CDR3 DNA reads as TGTGCCAGCAGTGAAAGGAGCGGGAGGGCCGCGAACACCGGGGAGCTGTTTTTT. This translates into CASSERSGRAANTGELFF.

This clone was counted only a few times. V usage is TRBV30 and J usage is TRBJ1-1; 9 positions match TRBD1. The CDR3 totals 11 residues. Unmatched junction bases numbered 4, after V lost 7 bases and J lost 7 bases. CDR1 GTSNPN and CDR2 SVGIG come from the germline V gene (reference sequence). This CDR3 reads CAFRTGVEAFF. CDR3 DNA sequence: TGTGCCTTCCGGACAGGGGTTGAAGCTTTCTTT.

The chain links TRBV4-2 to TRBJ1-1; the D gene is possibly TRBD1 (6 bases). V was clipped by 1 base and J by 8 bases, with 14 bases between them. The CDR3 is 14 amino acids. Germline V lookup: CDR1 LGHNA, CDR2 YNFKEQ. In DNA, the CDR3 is TGTGCCAGCAGCCAAGGAAATAGGGGGAAAGAAGCTTTCTTT. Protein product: CASSQGNRGKEAFF.

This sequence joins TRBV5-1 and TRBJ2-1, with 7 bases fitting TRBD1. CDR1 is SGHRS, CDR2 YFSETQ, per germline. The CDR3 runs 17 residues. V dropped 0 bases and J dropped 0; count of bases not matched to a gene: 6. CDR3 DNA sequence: TGCGCCAGCAGCTTGGGGGGACAGCTGAGCTCCTACAATGAGCAGTTCTTC. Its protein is CASSLGGQLSSYNEQFF.

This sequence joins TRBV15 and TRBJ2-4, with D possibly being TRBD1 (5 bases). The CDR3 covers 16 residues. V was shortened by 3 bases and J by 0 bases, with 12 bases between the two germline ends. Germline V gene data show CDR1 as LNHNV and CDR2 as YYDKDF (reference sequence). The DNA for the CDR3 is TGTGCCACCAGCAGGCCGACAGTCCTAGCCAAAAACATTCAGTACTTC. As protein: CATSRPTVLAKNIQYF.

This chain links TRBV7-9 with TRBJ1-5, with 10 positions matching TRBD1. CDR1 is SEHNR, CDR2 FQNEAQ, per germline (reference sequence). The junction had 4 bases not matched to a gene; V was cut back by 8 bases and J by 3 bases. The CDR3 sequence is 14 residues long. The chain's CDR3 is CASADRGNNQPQHF. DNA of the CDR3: TGTGCCAGCGCGGACAGGGGGAACAATCAGCCCCAGCATTTT.

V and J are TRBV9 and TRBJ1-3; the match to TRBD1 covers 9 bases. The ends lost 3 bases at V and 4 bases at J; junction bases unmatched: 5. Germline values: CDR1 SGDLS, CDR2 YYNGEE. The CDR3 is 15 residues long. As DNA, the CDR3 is TGTGCCAGCAGCGGTGGGACAGGGATGGGAAACACCATATATTTT. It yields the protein CASSGGTGMGNTIYF. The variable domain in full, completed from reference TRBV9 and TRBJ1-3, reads DSGVTQTPKHLITATGQRVTLRCSPRSGDLSVYWYQQSLDQGLQFLIQYYNGEERAKGNILERFSAQQFPDLHSELNLSSLELGDSALYFCASSGGTGMGNTIYFGEGSWLTVV.

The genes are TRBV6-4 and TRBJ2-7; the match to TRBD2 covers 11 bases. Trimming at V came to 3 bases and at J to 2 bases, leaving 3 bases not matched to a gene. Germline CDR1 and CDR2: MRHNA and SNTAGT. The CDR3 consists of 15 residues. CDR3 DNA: TGTGCCAGCAGTGAGGTAGCGGGGGGGCCCTACGAGCAGTACTTC. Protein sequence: CASSEVAGGPYEQYF.

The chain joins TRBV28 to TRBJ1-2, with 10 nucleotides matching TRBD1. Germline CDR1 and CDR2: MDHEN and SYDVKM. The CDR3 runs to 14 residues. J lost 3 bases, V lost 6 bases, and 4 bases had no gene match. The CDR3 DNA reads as TGTGCCAGCAGCCCGGGACAGGGGTACTATGGCTACACCTTC. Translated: CASSPGQGYYGYTF.

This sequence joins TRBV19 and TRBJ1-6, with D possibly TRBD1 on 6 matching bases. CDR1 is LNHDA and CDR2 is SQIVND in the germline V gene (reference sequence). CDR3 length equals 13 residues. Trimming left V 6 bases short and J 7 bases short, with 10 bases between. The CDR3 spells CASRDSLNSPLHF. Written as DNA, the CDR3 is TGTGCCAGTAGGGACAGCTTGAATTCACCCCTCCACTTT.

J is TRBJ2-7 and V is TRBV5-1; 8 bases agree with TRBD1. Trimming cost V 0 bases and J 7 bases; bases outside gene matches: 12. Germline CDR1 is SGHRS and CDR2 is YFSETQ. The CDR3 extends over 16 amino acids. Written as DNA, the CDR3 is TGCGCCAGCAGCTTGGGGTGGGGCCAGGGGGCGAGTGAGCAGTACTTC. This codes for CASSLGWGQGASEQYF.